The rows below give T cell receptor beta chains drawn from one sample of a study of radiation and T cells in renal cell carcinoma. Libraries were prepared by immunoSEQ multiplex PCR; TCRdb keeps only in-frame clonotypes and omits some of them. In the table there are roughly 23,000 clones, around 46% of which are singletons. The source was tumor tissue, collected from a patient whose treatment included radiotherapy and nephrectomy. These receptors were obtained from a woman aged 45-60 years with renal cell carcinoma. Both conserved end residues are part of each CDR3. Each record gives: J gene, V gene, D gene, CDR3 length, clone size, CDR3 DNA, CDR3 protein. The D gene is left open where the match is weak. Size values are once, few and many counts, or a class for expanded clones, and some rows have none.

J: TRBJ2-7
V: TRBV19
D: TRBD1
length: 16
size: .
DNA: TGTGCCAGTAGTACCCAATACGGGACAGAGCTCTACGAGCAGTACTTC
CDR3: CASSTQYGTELYEQYF

J: TRBJ2-2
V: TRBV5-4
D: .
length: 17
size: .
DNA: TGTGCCAGCAGCTTGTCCATTGGGTCGGGGAACACCGGGGAGCTGTTTTTT
CDR3: CASSLSIGSGNTGELFF

J: TRBJ2-2
V: TRBV5-1
D: .
length: 17
size: .
DNA: TGCGCCAGCACCGGGACTCCGGGTCGAGGGGGGACCGGGGAGCTGTTTTTT
CDR3: CASTGTPGRGGTGELFF

J: TRBJ2-2
V: TRBV6-6
D: .
length: 13
size: .
DNA: TGTGCCGGAAAGACACCCGACACCGGGGAGCTGTTTTTT
CDR3: CAGKTPDTGELFF

J: TRBJ1-5
V: TRBV7-9
D: .
length: 13
size: few
DNA: TGTGCCAGCAGTTGGGATGGCAATCAGCCCCAGCATTTT
CDR3: CASSWDGNQPQHF

J: TRBJ2-3
V: TRBV2
D: TRBD1
length: 15
size: .
DNA: TGTGCCAGCAGTGAGGGGACAGCCAGCACAGATACGCAGTATTTT
CDR3: CASSEGTASTDTQYF

J: TRBJ1-4
V: TRBV19
D: .
length: 13
size: .
DNA: TGTGCCAGCCTGGGACGGCTTAATGAAAAACTGTTTTTT
CDR3: CASLGRLNEKLFF

J: TRBJ1-2
V: TRBV5-6
D: .
length: 12
size: few
DNA: TGTGCCAGCAGCAACCCAGGGGTTGGCTACACCTTC
CDR3: CASSNPGVGYTF

J: TRBJ2-7
V: TRBV10-3
D: .
length: 13
size: few
DNA: TGTGCCATCAGCCCGGGACACATCTACGAGCAGTACTTC
CDR3: CAISPGHIYEQYF

J: TRBJ2-2
V: TRBV6-1
D: .
length: 15
size: .
DNA: TGTGCCAGCAGTGAAATTCGGGGGGCTGTCGGGGAGCTGTTTTTT
CDR3: CASSEIRGAVGELFF

J: TRBJ2-3
V: TRBV7-3
D: .
length: 12
size: few
DNA: TGTGCCAGCAGCTTAGCGCCAGATACGCAGTATTTT
CDR3: CASSLAPDTQYF

J: TRBJ1-5
V: TRBV6-5
D: .
length: 15
size: few
DNA: TGTGCCAGCAGTTACGGGGGGTCAGGGAATCAGCCCCAGCATTTT
CDR3: CASSYGGSGNQPQHF

J: TRBJ2-7
V: TRBV19
D: .
length: 12
size: .
DNA: TGTGCCAGTAGTATAGACGGGTACGAGCAGTACTTC
CDR3: CASSIDGYEQYF

J: TRBJ2-7
V: TRBV28
D: TRBD2
length: 14
size: .
DNA: TGTGCCAGCAGGTCGCGGGGGGGCTCCTACGAGCAGTACTTC
CDR3: CASRSRGGSYEQYF

J: TRBJ1-2
V: TRBV7-2
D: .
length: 14
size: large
DNA: TGTGCCAGCAGCTTAGGCCGATGGAACTATGGCTACACCTTC
CDR3: CASSLGRWNYGYTF

J: TRBJ2-1
V: TRBV11-2
D: TRBD2
length: 15
size: .
DNA: TGTGCCAGCAGCTCCAGCGGGGGGGTTAACAATGAGCAGTTCTTC
CDR3: CASSSSGGVNNEQFF

J: TRBJ2-7
V: TRBV5-5
D: .
length: 11
size: .
DNA: TGTGCCAGCAGCTACTCCTACGAGCAGTACTTC
CDR3: CASSYSYEQYF

J: TRBJ2-2
V: TRBV5-1
D: TRBD2
length: 14
size: .
DNA: TGCGCCAGCGGACGGGGGGATTACACCGGGGAGCTGTTTTTT
CDR3: CASGRGDYTGELFF

J: TRBJ1-2
V: TRBV14
D: .
length: 15
size: few
DNA: TGTGCCAGCAGCCCGGAAGGGACTCCTCGCGCTGGCTACACCTTC
CDR3: CASSPEGTPRAGYTF

J: TRBJ1-3
V: TRBV15
D: TRBD1
length: 15
size: .
DNA: TGTGCCACCAGCGGTCAGGGGGCGCGTGGAAACACCATATATTTT
CDR3: CATSGQGARGNTIYF

J: TRBJ2-1
V: TRBV27
D: .
length: 19
size: medium-sized
DNA: TGTGCCAGCAGTTTTCGTTCAGGCAATCGGGTACTCTCCTACAATGAGCAGTTCTTC
CDR3: CASSFRSGNRVLSYNEQFF

J: TRBJ2-7
V: TRBV6-1
D: TRBD2
length: 16
size: .
DNA: TGTGCCAGCAGTGAAGGGGGAGGGTCGGCTCACTACGAGCAGTACTTC
CDR3: CASSEGGGSAHYEQYF

J: TRBJ2-5
V: TRBV7-9
D: .
length: 16
size: many
DNA: TGTGCCAGCAGCGGTGGAGGGGGGGCGACCGGAGAGACCCAGTACTTC
CDR3: CASSGGGGATGETQYF

J: TRBJ2-2
V: TRBV5-1
D: .
length: 12
size: .
DNA: TGCGCCAGCAGCGGACGCTCCGGGGAGCTGTTTTTT
CDR3: CASSGRSGELFF

J: TRBJ2-7
V: TRBV5-1
D: .
length: 14
size: .
DNA: TGCGCCAGCAGCTTGAACGTGGCTAAATACGAGCAGTACTTC
CDR3: CASSLNVAKYEQYF